This record covers a single T cell receptor beta chain. The antigen is undetermined. Collection of lesional scalp punch biopsies and peripheral blood was performed in alopecia areata patients. The sample belongs to a study of CD8+ T cells in alopecia areata. Study overall: Treatment comprised oral tofacitinib, 5 to 10 mg twice daily, in treated patients. Tofacitinib was given for 6 to 18 months, then stopped for 6 months. Study outcomes and limitations: Mice showed clearer TCR sharing than patients did, a gap that was possibly HLA-related.

CDR1 is SGHTA, CDR2 FQGNSA, per germline. Trimming left V 4 bases short and J 2 bases short, with 7 bases between. The CDR3 loop spans 13 amino acids. The sequencing template was cDNA reverse transcribed from extracted RNA. TCRdb keeps only in-frame clones here, not all; method: immunoSEQ multiplex PCR. The sample comprises about 130,000 clones, over 50% of which are singletons, and about 4.9% rests with the top ten. The receptor comes from a human donor with alopecia areata. This material consisted of CD4+ T cells sorted from blood, taken at week 0. This sequence joins TRBV7-2 and TRBJ2-3; D is unclear. CDR3 sequence (DNA): TGTGCCAGCAGCTCCGCGTTCACAGATACGCAGTATTTT. This encodes CASSSAFTDTQYF.